Here is one T cell receptor beta chain with its context. In the original processing: Quantification of nucleated cells was approximated via reference gene primer amplification. Profiling relied on immunoSEQ multiplex PCR, and the TCRdb table lists in-frame clones only, not all of them. V and J calls and clone size follow that table, whereas D and trimming were derived from the DNA. The sample holds approximately 47,000 clones; around 86% are singletons and the top ten take approximately 2.1%. This CDR3 contains 14 residues. J was trimmed by 7 bases and V by 6 bases; bases with no gene match: 10. Per germline, CDR1 SNHLY and CDR2 FYNNEI. The data stem from a study of blood T cell repertoires in COVID-19.

The TCR sequence derives from a woman aged 60-70 years with acute or convalescent COVID-19. V gene TRBV2 combines with J gene TRBJ1-1; TRBD1 agrees at 8 bases. The sample comprised peripheral blood. The CDR3 here is CASRDNRDRLEAFF. CDR3 DNA: TGTGCCAGCAGAGATAACCGGGACAGGCTTGAAGCTTTCTTT.